Detailed here is one TCR beta chain. The data belong to a study of blood T cell repertoires in COVID-19. Study overall: There were acute and convalescent COVID-19 samples, and they came from the United States, Italy and Spain.

Enrolled through a virtual design, the participants were between roughly 18 and 100 years of age and came from some 25 US areas. Two negative PCRs, clearance, or symptom resolution had been documented for recovered Cohort 3 donors. V was shortened by 4 bases and J by 0 bases, with 6 bases between the two germline ends. The CDR3 is 14 amino acids. The germline CDR1 and CDR2 sequences are SNHLY and FYNNEI. Per the original methods: Scientists estimated how many nucleated cells there were by amplifying reference gene primers. Assay: immunoSEQ multiplex PCR; the TCRdb copy retains only in-frame clones and omits some. V, J and clone size reflect that table, while D and trimming were determined from the DNA. The table has 230,000 or so clones, approximately 90% seen once.

The sequencing sample was made of PBMCs or T cells enriched from blood (not recorded which). The source is a woman in her 30s who had recovered from COVID-19. The V call is TRBV2, the J call TRBJ2-2; a weak D match, TRBD2 (6 bases). The CDR3: CASSGGANTGELFF. Written as DNA, the CDR3 is TGTGCCAGCAGTGGGGGGGCGAACACCGGGGAGCTGTTTTTT.